A selection of T cell receptor beta chains follows, all from one sample in a study of cytomegalovirus exposure and HLA in healthy donors. Method: immunoSEQ multiplex PCR; TCRdb's copy keeps in-frame clones and lacks some. The table records about 200,000 clones, 86% of them present only once. Sequencing was carried out using PBMCs. The receptors derive from a woman aged 18 to 35 in good health and CMV-seronegative. Each CDR3 is given with its conserved first and last residue. Size is omitted from some rows. Given values are once, few, many or a class for expanded clones.

clone size	V gene	CDR3 protein
.	TRBV5-4	CASSVPWDRGGYGYTF
.	TRBV9	CASSPAGGELFF
.	TRBV5-4	CASSTQETQYF
.	TRBV11-2	CASSLDQGGTQYF
.	TRBV7-2	CASSLSSGTNTEAFF
.	TRBV7-3	CASSSAGGRDEKLFF
.	TRBV2	CASSDQGQGWTEAFF
.	TRBV19	CASSIGSGLAEAFF
once	TRBV7-9	CASSQQGNSNQPQHF
.	TRBV2	CASITPLAGEETQYF
.	TRBV14	CASSQDRVGRAFF
once	TRBV6-1	CASKMGQGGNQPQHF
few	TRBV19	CASSIADRPNEKLFF
.	TRBV7-9	CASSPQRQGVAEAFF
once	TRBV9	CASSAHGGNRYGYTF
.	TRBV5-4	CASSFLAGLNTGELFF
.	TRBV7-8	CASSAGYRETQYF
.	TRBV25-1	CASSDRRKSYEQYF
.	TRBV6-6	CASSYRDKNTEAFF
.	TRBV4-1	CASSPGTAYRLNTEAFF
.	TRBV19	CASSIDLSGVGEQYF
.	TRBV19	CASSNPRGIRGAFF
few	TRBV6-1	CASSEVGQGRDTQYF
.	TRBV5-3	CARSLGRVWDRVSYGYTF
.	TRBV7-3	CASSQNSRHTEAFF
.	TRBV7-8	CASSFSGGEETQYF
.	TRBV7-2	CASRETGPTEAFF
.	TRBV5-4	CASFGGTGNTIYF
.	TRBV18	CASSPLAGPSSGEYF
.	TRBV9	CASSPSQGSNQPQHF
.	TRBV9	CASTRWGGFDEQFF
.	TRBV14	CASSRRTSSDPLSYEQYF
.	TRBV9	CASSPNGQLNYGYTF
.	TRBV5-5	CASSLQWLGGEQYF
.	TRBV5-6	CASSPGTDRLFPYGYTF
many	TRBV15	CATSRDPGAPYEQYF
.	TRBV5-1	CASSYEQRASYNEQFF
few	TRBV10-1	CASSDWGQTPYEQYF
.	TRBV19	CASSLTGARWDTQYF
.	TRBV6-5	CASSYALSSSPEKLFF
.	TRBV30	CAWTGQNLNGYTF
.	TRBV10-3	CAISPQGPDTQYF
.	TRBV2	CASSRDSYGYTF
.	TRBV7-9	CASSRTNQETQYF
.	TRBV19	CASRKQGRGDEQYF
.	TRBV18	CASSPFIGTGNPEAFF
.	TRBV30	CAWSVQGGNTEAFF
.	TRBV27	CATSGGLAYGYTF
.	TRBV2	CASIRDREMAPGELFF
.	TRBV4-2	CASSQPGQGASYNEQFF
.	TRBV18	CASSPRTGPRDEQYF
.	TRBV4-1	CASSRPDRVAETQYF
.	TRBV14	CASSPSGGLANYGYTF
.	TRBV6-1	CASSVQGSYGYTF
.	TRBV2	CASSDEGDGTNEAFF
.	TRBV5-4	CASSYFLIQGNYGYTF
.	TRBV6-4	CASTGGENTEAFF